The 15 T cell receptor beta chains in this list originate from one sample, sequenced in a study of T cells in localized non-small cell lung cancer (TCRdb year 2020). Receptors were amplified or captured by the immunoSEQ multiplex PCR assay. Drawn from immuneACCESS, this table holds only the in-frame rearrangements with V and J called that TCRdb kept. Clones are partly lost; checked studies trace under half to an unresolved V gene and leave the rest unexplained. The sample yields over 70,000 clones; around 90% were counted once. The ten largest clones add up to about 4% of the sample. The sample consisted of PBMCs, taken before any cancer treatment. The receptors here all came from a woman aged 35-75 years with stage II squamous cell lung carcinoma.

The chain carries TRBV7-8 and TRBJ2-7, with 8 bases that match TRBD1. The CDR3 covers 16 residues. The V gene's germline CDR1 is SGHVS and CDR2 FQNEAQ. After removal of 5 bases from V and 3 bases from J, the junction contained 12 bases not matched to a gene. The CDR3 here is CASSPDRAGFDYEQYF. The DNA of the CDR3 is TGTGCCAGCAGCCCGGACAGGGCTGGGTTTGACTACGAGCAGTACTTC. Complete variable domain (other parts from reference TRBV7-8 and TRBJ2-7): GAGVSQSPRYKVAKRGQDVALRCDPISGHVSLFWYQQALGQGPEFLTYFQNEAQLDKSGLPSDRFFAERPEGSVSTLKIQRTQQEDSAVYLCASSPDRAGFDYEQYFGPGTRLTVT.

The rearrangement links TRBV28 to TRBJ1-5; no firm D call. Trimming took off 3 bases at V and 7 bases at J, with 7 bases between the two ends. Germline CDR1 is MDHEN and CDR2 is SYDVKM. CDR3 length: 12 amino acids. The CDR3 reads CASSLGFQPQHF. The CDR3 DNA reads TGTGCCAGCAGTTTGGGTTTCCAGCCCCAGCATTTT.

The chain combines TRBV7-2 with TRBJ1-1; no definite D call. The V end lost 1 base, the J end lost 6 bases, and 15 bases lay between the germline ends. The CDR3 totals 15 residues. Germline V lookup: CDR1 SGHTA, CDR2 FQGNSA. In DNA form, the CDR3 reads TGTGCCAGCAGCTTAGTCGGGGAGAGAAGGGCTGAAGCTTTCTTT. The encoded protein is CASSLVGERRAEAFF.

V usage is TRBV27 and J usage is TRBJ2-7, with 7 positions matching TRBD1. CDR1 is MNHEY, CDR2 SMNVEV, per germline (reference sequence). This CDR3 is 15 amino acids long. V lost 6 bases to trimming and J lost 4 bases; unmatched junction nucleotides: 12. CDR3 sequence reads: CASSLRTGGTYEQYF. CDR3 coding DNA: TGTGCCAGCAGCCTCCGGACAGGTGGAACGTACGAGCAGTACTTC.

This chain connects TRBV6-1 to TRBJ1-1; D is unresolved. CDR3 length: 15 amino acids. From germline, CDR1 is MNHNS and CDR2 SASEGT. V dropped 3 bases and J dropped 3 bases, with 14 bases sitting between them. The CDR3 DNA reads TGTGCCAGCAGTGATCGAAGGGATGGGCACACTGAAGCTTTCTTT. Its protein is CASSDRRDGHTEAFF.

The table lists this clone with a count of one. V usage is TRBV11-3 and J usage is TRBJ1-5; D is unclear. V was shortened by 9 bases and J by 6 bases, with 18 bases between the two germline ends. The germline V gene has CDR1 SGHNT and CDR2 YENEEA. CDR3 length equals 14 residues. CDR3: CASSLGVGGQPQHF. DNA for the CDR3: TGTGCCAGTAGTTTGGGCGTCGGAGGTCAGCCCCAGCATTTT.

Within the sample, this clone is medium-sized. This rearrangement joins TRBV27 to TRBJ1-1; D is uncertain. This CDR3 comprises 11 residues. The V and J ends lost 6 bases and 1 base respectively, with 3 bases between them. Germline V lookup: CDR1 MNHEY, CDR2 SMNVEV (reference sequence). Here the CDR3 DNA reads TGTGCCAGCAGATGGAACACTGAAGCTTTCTTT. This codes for CASRWNTEAFF.

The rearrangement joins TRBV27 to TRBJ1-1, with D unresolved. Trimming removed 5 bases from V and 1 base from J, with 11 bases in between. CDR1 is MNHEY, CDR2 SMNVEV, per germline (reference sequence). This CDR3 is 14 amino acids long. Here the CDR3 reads CASSPTAENTEAFF. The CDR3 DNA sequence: TGTGCCAGCAGTCCGACGGCTGAGAACACTGAAGCTTTCTTT.

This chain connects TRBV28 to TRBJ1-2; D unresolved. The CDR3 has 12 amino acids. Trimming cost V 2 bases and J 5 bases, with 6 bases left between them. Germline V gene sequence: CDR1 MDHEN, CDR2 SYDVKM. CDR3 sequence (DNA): TGTGCCAGCAGTTTAATAGGGTATGGCTACACCTTC. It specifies CASSLIGYGYTF.

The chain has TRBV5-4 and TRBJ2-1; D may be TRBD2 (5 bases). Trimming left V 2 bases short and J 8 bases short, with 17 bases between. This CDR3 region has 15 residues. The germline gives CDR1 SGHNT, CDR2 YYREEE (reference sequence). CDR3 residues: CASSFGGRSGDEQFF. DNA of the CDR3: TGTGCCAGCAGCTTTGGTGGGAGATCCGGCGATGAGCAGTTCTTC. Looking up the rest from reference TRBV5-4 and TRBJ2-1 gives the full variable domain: ETGVTQSPTHLIKTRGQQVTLRCSSQSGHNTVSWYQQALGQGPQFIFQYYREEENGRGNFPPRFSGLQFPNYSSELNVNALELDDSALYLCASSFGGRSGDEQFFGPGTRLTVL.

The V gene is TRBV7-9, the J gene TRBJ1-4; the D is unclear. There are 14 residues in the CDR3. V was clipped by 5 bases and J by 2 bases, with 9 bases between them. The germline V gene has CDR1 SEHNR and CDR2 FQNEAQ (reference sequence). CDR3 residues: CASSPVATNEKLFF. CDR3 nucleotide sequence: TGTGCCAGCAGCCCCGTTGCGACTAATGAAAAACTGTTTTTT.

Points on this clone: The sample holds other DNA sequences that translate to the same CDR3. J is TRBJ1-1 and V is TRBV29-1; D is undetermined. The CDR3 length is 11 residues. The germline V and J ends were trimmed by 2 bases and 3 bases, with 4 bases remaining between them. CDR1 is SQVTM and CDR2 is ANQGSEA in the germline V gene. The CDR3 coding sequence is TGCAGCGTTGAAATCTACACTGAAGCTTTCTTT. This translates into CSVEIYTEAFF.

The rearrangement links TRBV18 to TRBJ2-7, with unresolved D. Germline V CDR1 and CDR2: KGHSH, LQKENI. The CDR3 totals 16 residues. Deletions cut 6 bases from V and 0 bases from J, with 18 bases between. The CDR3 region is CASSLEFAASSYEQYF. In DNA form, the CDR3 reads TGTGCCAGCTCGTTGGAGTTCGCGGCTAGCTCCTACGAGCAGTACTTC.

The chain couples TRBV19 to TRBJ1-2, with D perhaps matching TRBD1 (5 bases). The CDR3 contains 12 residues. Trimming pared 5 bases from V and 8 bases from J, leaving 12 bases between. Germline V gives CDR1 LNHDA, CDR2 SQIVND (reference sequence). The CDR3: CASSHGGGGYTF. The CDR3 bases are TGTGCCAGTAGTCATGGGGGTGGAGGCTACACCTTC.

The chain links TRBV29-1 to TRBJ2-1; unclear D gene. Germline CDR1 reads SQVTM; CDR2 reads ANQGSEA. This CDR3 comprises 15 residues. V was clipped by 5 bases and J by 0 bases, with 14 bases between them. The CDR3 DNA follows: TGCAGCGTTCCGTTAGGAGTATCCTCCTACAATGAGCAGTTCTTC. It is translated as CSVPLGVSSYNEQFF.